This T cell receptor beta chain was recovered during a study of T cell responses to AZD1222 COVID-19 vaccine. Overall study findings and caveats: Donors were largely white British and mainly female; clonal diversity was possibly underestimated. The breadth and depth of Spike-specific TCRs increased once two AZD1222 doses had been given. Researchers report vaccine-associated CD4 TCRs spanning spike, with dominance at 160-218 and 743-854.

TCRdb's table, derived via immunoSEQ multiplex PCR, lists solely in-frame clones and lacks some. The profile shows 130,000 or so clones, around 90% of them singletons. This CDR3 is built from 13 residues. CDR1 is SGHAT, CDR2 FQNNGV, per germline. Trimming stripped 0 bases from V and 2 bases from J, with 3 bases between. In regard to this clone: Its cognate antigen is unknown.

Pooled in the analysis were second doses at about 4 or about 12 weeks. This chain joins TRBV11-2 and TRBJ2-3; D call uncertain. The sequenced sample was peripheral blood, obtained 28 days after the second AZD1222 dose. The receptor was isolated from an adult who received the AZD1222 COVID-19 vaccine. CDR3 protein: CASSLDTTDTQYF. In DNA, the CDR3 is TGTGCCAGCAGCTTAGACACCACAGATACGCAGTATTTT.